This T cell receptor (beta chain) is from a study of cytomegalovirus exposure and HLA in healthy donors. General study points: Analyses of presence/absence relied on an assumption of roughly uniform sequencing depth across donors.

Worth noting for this clone: The antigen is unknown.

This CDR3 is 16 amino acids long. PCR involved 60 Vbeta and 13 Jbeta primers. TCRdb keeps only in-frame clones here, not all; method: immunoSEQ multiplex PCR. The sample lists 150,000 to 200,000 clones; approximately 82% were seen once. Input material: PBMCs. This TCR was recovered from a woman in her 30s in good health and CMV-seronegative. The chain is built from TRBV21-1 and TRBJ2-7; the D segment call TRBD2 is taken from the table without a DNA check. TRBV21-1 is deemed a pseudogene. The CDR3 DNA reads as TGTGCCAGCAGCCTAAGACTGGAGCGGGTGCTCTACGAGCAGTACTTC. Protein product: CASSLRLERVLYEQYF.